One and the same sample provided the 13 T cell receptor beta chains below, sequenced in a study of cytomegalovirus exposure and HLA in healthy donors. It was with 60 Vbeta and 13 Jbeta primers that the PCR ran. TCRdb keeps only in-frame clones here, not all; method: immunoSEQ multiplex PCR. The sample shows about 200,000 clones, about 86% of them seen only once. Source material: PBMCs. The receptors were sampled from a woman in her 30s in good health and CMV-seronegative.

This chain connects TRBV9 to TRBJ2-1; D call uncertain. Germline lookup yields CDR1 SGDLS and CDR2 YYNGEE. The CDR3 length is 14 residues. V lost 4 bases to trimming and J lost 5 bases, with 13 bases between them. The CDR3: CASSPVPVDNEQFF. Written as DNA, the CDR3 is TGTGCCAGCAGCCCCGTCCCGGTAGACAATGAGCAGTTCTTC.

Remarks on this clone: The DNA is left out, because the CDR3 cannot be placed on it with certainty; the CDR3 is given as TCRdb lists it. V is TRBV19 and J is TRBJ1-1; the DNA was not used to check the table's D call, TRBD1. The CDR3 numbers 15 amino acids, ends counted. Germline V gives CDR1 LNHDA, CDR2 SQIVND (reference sequence). This CDR3 reads CASTLRGTGVPEAFF.

The chain combines TRBV19 with TRBJ2-7; D may be TRBD1 (5 bases). The length of the CDR3 is 16 residues. Germline V gene sequence: CDR1 LNHDA, CDR2 SQIVND (reference sequence). Trimming removed 3 bases from V and 2 bases from J, with 17 bases in between. The CDR3 sequence is CASSMSGAPFTYEQYF. The CDR3 region has the DNA TGTGCCAGTAGTATGTCTGGGGCCCCCTTTACCTACGAGCAGTACTTC.

The chain employs TRBV10-1 and TRBJ2-3; 8 nucleotides match TRBD1. Germline assignment: CDR1 WNHNN and CDR2 SYGVQD (reference sequence). The CDR3 loop spans 14 amino acids. V shed 4 bases and J 3 bases; nucleotides not matched to a gene: 3. The CDR3 here is CASSGQGATDTQYF. The CDR3 DNA is TGCGCCAGCAGTGGTCAGGGGGCAACAGATACGCAGTATTTT.

The chain recombines TRBV7-9 with TRBJ1-2, with a weak D call TRBD1 (6 bases). The CDR3 totals 14 residues. Trimming left V 1 base short and J 5 bases short, with 11 bases between. Germline V lookup: CDR1 SEHNR, CDR2 FQNEAQ (reference sequence). CDR3 coding DNA: TGTGCCAGCAGCTTAGGACAGGCGGGTTATGGCTACACCTTC. Its protein is CASSLGQAGYGYTF.

V is TRBV4-1 and J is TRBJ2-1; tentative D call: TRBD2 (6 bases). V was trimmed by 0 bases and J by 2 bases, leaving 11 bases between them. The CDR3 spans 16 residues. Germline V CDR1 and CDR2: MGHRA, YSYEKL. CDR3 DNA: TGCGCCAGCAGCCAAGATGAGCGGGTGACCTACAATGAGCAGTTCTTC. Its translation is CASSQDERVTYNEQFF.

This clone was seen only once. The gene calls are TRBV4-1 and TRBJ2-5; D may be TRBD1 (5 bases). CDR1 and CDR2 from the germline V gene are MGHRA and YSYEKL. This CDR3 spans 16 amino acids. V dropped 1 base and J dropped 2 bases, with 14 bases sitting between them. The CDR3 DNA follows: TGCGCCAGCAGCCAAGGGACAAACCCAAGGCAAGAGACCCAGTACTTC. This gives the protein CASSQGTNPRQETQYF.

The V gene is TRBV15, the J gene TRBJ2-6, with TRBD1 identical over 11 bases. Losses at the gene ends were 4 bases for V and 4 bases for J; bases not matched to a gene: 3. The CDR3 spans 16 residues. Germline CDR1 is LNHNV and CDR2 is YYDKDF (reference sequence). The CDR3 loop reads CATSKDRGPGANVLTF. The CDR3 DNA follows: TGTGCCACCAGCAAGGACAGGGGGCCCGGGGCCAACGTCCTGACTTTC.

The chain joins TRBV15 to TRBJ2-5; 7 nucleotides line up with TRBD2. The DNA end favors TRBJ2-7, so the J call may be wrong. CDR1 LNHNV and CDR2 YYDKDF come from the germline V gene (reference sequence). This CDR3 is built from 15 residues. The CDR3 DNA sequence: TGTGCCACCAGCAGAGATAGCGGGTACCCCTACGAGCAGTACTTC. Translating gives CATSRDSGYPYEQYF.

V usage is TRBV7-9 and J usage is TRBJ2-1, with D perhaps matching TRBD2 (6 bases). The CDR3 is 17 residues long. Germline values: CDR1 SEHNR, CDR2 FQNEAQ (reference sequence). The V end lost 5 bases, the J end lost 4 bases, and 21 bases lay between the germline ends. The CDR3 is CASSLPRGGADYNEQFF. CDR3 sequence (DNA): TGTGCCAGCAGCCTCCCCCGGGGAGGAGCGGATTACAATGAGCAGTTCTTC.

In the case of this clone: The same CDR3 is also encoded by other DNA sequences in this sample. The chain has TRBV28 and TRBJ2-1; no firm D call. V was clipped by 2 bases and J by 10 bases, with 6 bases between them. From germline, CDR1 is MDHEN and CDR2 SYDVKM. The CDR3 length is 11 residues. The CDR3 DNA reads TGTGCCAGCAGTTTAGGGCCAGAGCAGTTCTTC. As protein: CASSLGPEQFF.

The chain uses TRBV20-1 and TRBJ2-7, with TRBD1 matching over 8 bases. The V gene end was trimmed by 6 bases and the J gene end by 6 bases; junction bases not matched to a gene: 4. In germline, CDR1 is DFQATT, CDR2 SNEGSKA (reference sequence). This CDR3 comprises 11 residues. CDR3 sequence (DNA): TGCAGTGCAGGCGGACAGGGCGAGCAGTACTTC. This encodes CSAGGQGEQYF.

The chain joins TRBV5-4 to TRBJ1-2, with TRBD1 as a possible D gene (6 bases). Trimming took off 0 bases at V and 4 bases at J, with 13 bases between the two ends. The germline V gene has CDR1 SGHNT and CDR2 YYREEE (reference sequence). The CDR3 has 15 amino acids. CDR3 DNA: TGTGCCAGCAGCTTGGCCGGCAGGGGAGCCTATGGCTACACCTTC. Encoded protein: CASSLAGRGAYGYTF. Together with reference TRBV5-4 and TRBJ1-2, the CDR3 gives the full variable domain: ETGVTQSPTHLIKTRGQQVTLRCSSQSGHNTVSWYQQALGQGPQFIFQYYREEENGRGNFPPRFSGLQFPNYSSELNVNALELDDSALYLCASSLAGRGAYGYTFGSGTRLTVV.